These 25 T cell receptor beta chains were all obtained from the same sample, sequenced in a study of blood T cell repertoires in COVID-19. Profiling relied on immunoSEQ multiplex PCR, and the TCRdb table lists in-frame clones only, not all of them. The sample includes 30,000 or so clones, 82% seen only once; the top ten take approximately 40%. Sequenced sample: peripheral blood. The receptors stem from an elderly man with active or convalescent COVID-19.

With regard to this clone: Other DNA sequences in this specimen translate into the identical CDR3. This chain joins TRBV6-5 and TRBJ2-7; D perhaps matches TRBD2 (5 bases). This CDR3 has 14 amino acids. Germline CDR1 reads MNHEY; CDR2 reads SVGAGI. V gave up 5 bases and J gave up 0 bases, with 11 bases separating them. Here the CDR3 reads CASSRDGSSYEQYF. The CDR3 nucleotides read TGTGCCAGCAGTCGGGATGGAAGCTCCTACGAGCAGTACTTC.

Only a few counts were recorded for this clone. The chain employs TRBV29-1 and TRBJ2-7, with D possibly matching TRBD1 (5 bases). V was clipped by 3 bases and J by 3 bases, with 12 bases between them. The germline gives CDR1 SQVTM, CDR2 ANQGSEA. The length of the CDR3 is 13 residues. CDR3 sequence reads: CSVEGQGNYEQYF. The CDR3 DNA follows: TGCAGCGTTGAGGGGCAGGGAAACTACGAGCAGTACTTC.

The chain uses TRBV4-1 and TRBJ2-7, with D possibly matching TRBD2 (6 bases). Trimming stripped 0 bases from V and 6 bases from J, with 9 bases between. The CDR3 runs to 13 residues. The germline gives CDR1 MGHRA, CDR2 YSYEKL. The CDR3 coding sequence is TGCGCCAGCAGCCAAGAGGGAGGCTTCGAGCAGTACTTC. Residues: CASSQEGGFEQYF.

The J gene is TRBJ1-2, the V gene TRBV30; no reliable D call. V shed 2 bases and J shed 5 bases, with 15 bases lying between them. Germline CDR1 reads GTSNPN; CDR2 reads SVGIG (reference sequence). The CDR3 runs 14 residues. CDR3 bases: TGTGCCTGGAGTCGAACAGCCTCAACTTATGGCTACACCTTC. Amino acid sequence: CAWSRTASTYGYTF. The variable domain in full, completed from reference TRBV30 and TRBJ1-2, reads SQTIHQWPATLVQPVGSPLSLECTVEGTSNPNLYWYRQAAGRGLQLLFYSVGIGQISSEVPQNLSASRPQDRQFILSSKKLLLSDSGFYLCAWSRTASTYGYTFGSGTRLTVV.

The V gene is TRBV5-1, the J gene TRBJ2-6; 7 positions match TRBD1. J gave up 2 bases and V 4 bases, and 3 bases lay outside the gene matches. Germline CDR1 and CDR2: SGHRS and YFSETQ. The CDR3 is 15 amino acids. As DNA, the CDR3 is TGCGCCAGCAGCCCAGGGGGACCTGGGGCCAACGTCCTGACTTTC. Its protein is CASSPGGPGANVLTF.

The chain joins TRBV11-2 to TRBJ1-1; 8 bases are shared with TRBD1. The trim removed 3 bases at V and 3 bases at J, leaving 3 bases unmatched. CDR3 length: 14 residues. Germline V gives CDR1 SGHAT, CDR2 FQNNGV. CDR3 bases: TGTGCCAGCAGCTTGGGACAGGCACACACTGAAGCTTTCTTT. Translation: CASSLGQAHTEAFF.

The rearrangement links TRBV28 to TRBJ2-3, with D perhaps matching TRBD2 (6 bases). The CDR3 loop spans 14 amino acids. Germline V gene data show CDR1 as MDHEN and CDR2 as SYDVKM. V was cut by 3 bases and J by 7 bases, with 14 bases left in between. In DNA form, the CDR3 reads TGTGCCAGCAGTTTGGGGGGTTCGGAGAATACGCAGTATTTT. It translates to CASSLGGSENTQYF.

This clone was detected only a few times. This chain joins TRBV27 and TRBJ1-4; tentative D call: TRBD1 (5 bases). The germline CDR1 and CDR2 sequences are MNHEY and SMNVEV (reference sequence). V shed 2 bases and J shed 10 bases, with 14 bases lying between them. The CDR3 spans 14 residues. The CDR3 is CASSLQGSGGKLFF. As DNA, the CDR3 is TGTGCCAGCAGTTTACAAGGGTCGGGGGGAAAACTGTTTTTT.

The chain recombines TRBV28 with TRBJ1-2; D is undetermined. The CDR3 loop spans 17 amino acids. Germline assignment: CDR1 MDHEN and CDR2 SYDVKM. V dropped 4 bases and J dropped 0 bases, with 18 bases sitting between them. CDR3 loop: CASSSTNRRRANYGYTF. The CDR3 DNA is TGTGCCAGCAGTTCCACAAACCGGAGGAGAGCTAACTATGGCTACACCTTC.

This sequence joins TRBV24-1 and TRBJ2-5, with 9 bases lining up with TRBD1. CDR1 is KGHDR, CDR2 SFDVKD, per germline. V shed 4 bases and J 5 bases; nucleotides not matched to a gene: 10. The CDR3 is 16 amino acids. CDR3 sequence reads: CATSEPRQGVGETQYF. The CDR3 nucleotides are TGTGCCACCAGTGAGCCTCGACAGGGGGTCGGGGAGACCCAGTACTTC.

The chain has TRBV12-3 or TRBV12-4 and TRBJ2-2; D gene ambiguous. V shed 8 bases and J shed 7 bases, with 14 bases lying between them. The CDR3 is made up of 13 amino acids. CDR3 in DNA: TGTGCCAGCGGGCGTAGAATGAGCGGGGAGCTGTTTTTT. It is translated as CASGRRMSGELFF.

This clone was observed once. The chain carries TRBV4-1 and TRBJ2-7; tentative D call: TRBD1 (5 bases). The CDR3 covers 15 residues. Germline V gene data show CDR1 as MGHRA and CDR2 as YSYEKL. Trimming shortened V by 1 base and J by 0 bases, and 10 bases separated the two germline ends. The CDR3 region has the DNA TGCGCCAGCAGCCAAGTAAGGGGTATCTCCTACGAGCAGTACTTC. Amino acids: CASSQVRGISYEQYF.

The count of this clone is one. The rearrangement links TRBV28 to TRBJ2-7; D is possibly TRBD1 (6 bases). The CDR3 runs to 14 residues. The ends were cut back, 5 bases at V and 1 base at J, with 12 bases in the middle. Germline CDR1 MDHEN, CDR2 SYDVKM. The CDR3 reads CASSQDQGSYEQYF. The CDR3 DNA sequence: TGTGCCAGCAGTCAGGACCAGGGGTCCTACGAGCAGTACTTC.

This clone was observed a few times. The chain recombines TRBV30 with TRBJ2-6, with 7 bases that match TRBD2. Trimming cost V 4 bases and J 1 base; bases outside gene matches: 10. The germline gives CDR1 GTSNPN, CDR2 SVGIG (reference sequence). The CDR3 length is 17 residues. In DNA, the CDR3 is TGTGCCTGGACCCGGGGGAGGGGACGGTCTGGGGCCAACGTCCTGACTTTC. Protein: CAWTRGRGRSGANVLTF.

The chain joins TRBV21-1 to TRBJ1-1; TRBD1 is taken as the D call from the table, unchecked against the DNA. TRBV21-1 is reported as a pseudogene. The CDR3 extends over 15 amino acids. For the CDR3, the DNA is TGTGCCAGCAGCCCGCGCGCCCAGGGGGGCACTGAAGCTTTCTTT. Translated, it gives CASSPRAQGGTEAFF.

V is TRBV3-1 (or the pseudogene TRBV3-2) and J is TRBJ2-1; 10 bases align to TRBD2. The V and J ends lost 1 base and 7 bases, in that order; junction bases with no gene match: 4. Germline V lookup: CDR1 LGHDT, CDR2 YNNKEL (reference sequence). The CDR3 is 15 amino acids. The CDR3 reads CASSQVRTSGNEQFF. The CDR3 DNA reads as TGTGCCAGCAGCCAAGTCAGGACTAGCGGAAATGAGCAGTTCTTC.

The chain couples TRBV24-1 to TRBJ1-5; 9 bases are shared with TRBD1. CDR1 is KGHDR, CDR2 SFDVKD, per germline. Losses at the gene ends were 5 bases for V and 5 bases for J; bases not matched to a gene: 3. This CDR3 is 14 amino acids long. CDR3 sequence reads: CATSGTGGHQPQHF. The CDR3 bases are TGTGCCACCAGTGGAACAGGGGGCCATCAGCCCCAGCATTTT.

This clone was observed a few times. This rearrangement joins TRBV7-9 to TRBJ2-7, with 7 nucleotides matching TRBD2. The germline CDR1 and CDR2 sequences are SEHNR and FQNEAQ (reference sequence). The CDR3 consists of 13 residues. Trimming cost V 1 base and J 3 bases; bases outside gene matches: 0. This CDR3 is CASSLGGGYEQYF. DNA of the CDR3: TGTGCCAGCAGCTTAGGCGGGGGCTACGAGCAGTACTTC.

The rearrangement links TRBV11-2 to TRBJ1-1, with TRBD1 matching 7 bases. The length of the CDR3 is 13 residues. V lost 10 bases and J lost 4; bases outside the gene matches: 9. Per the germline V gene, CDR1 is SGHAT and CDR2 is FQNNGV. This CDR3 is CATTGSGGTEAFF. The DNA for the CDR3 is TGTGCCACCACCGGGTCAGGGGGCACTGAAGCTTTCTTT. The entire variable domain, with the rest obtained from reference TRBV11-2 and TRBJ1-1, is as follows: EAGVAQSPRYKIIEKRQSVAFWCNPISGHATLYWYQQILGQGPKLLIQFQNNGVVDDSQLPKDRFSAERLKGVDSTLKIQPAKLEDSAVYLCATTGSGGTEAFFGQGTRLTVV.

This rearrangement joins TRBV9 to TRBJ1-2; TRBD1 is a possible D gene (5 bases). V lost 4 bases and J 8 bases, leaving 18 bases between the germline ends. This CDR3 contains 14 residues. CDR1 and CDR2 (germline): SGDLS, YYNGEE. CDR3 coding DNA: TGTGCCAGCAGCCCTAGGGGAGGGAATGGGGGCTACACCTTC. Protein: CASSPRGGNGGYTF.

This chain connects TRBV28 to TRBJ2-4, with 9 bases identical to TRBD1. The CDR3 length is 13 residues. Trimming cost V 8 bases and J 7 bases; bases outside gene matches: 6. Germline-derived CDR1 and CDR2 are MDHEN and SYDVKM. The CDR3 loop is CASVRQGGNIQYF. For the CDR3, the DNA is TGTGCCAGCGTACGACAGGGGGGGAACATTCAGTACTTC.

In DNA, the CDR3 is TGTGCCAGCAGTGGGAGAGACGCCGGGGAGCTGTTTTTT. This codes for CASSGRDAGELFF. V and J are TRBV2 and TRBJ2-2; D remains ambiguous. The CDR3 loop spans 13 amino acids. V lost 4 bases and J 6 bases, leaving 9 bases between the germline ends. From germline, CDR1 is SNHLY and CDR2 FYNNEI.

V is TRBV7-8 and J is TRBJ2-1; possible D gene TRBD2, 6 bases. The CDR3 runs to 15 residues. The germline CDR1 and CDR2 sequences are SGHVS and FQNEAQ. Trimming shortened V by 5 bases and J by 0 bases, and 11 bases separated the two germline ends. DNA for the CDR3: TGTGCCAGCAGCATACTAGCCCGCTCCTACAATGAGCAGTTCTTC. Protein product: CASSILARSYNEQFF.

The chain joins TRBV11-3 to TRBJ2-4, with 7 bases aligning to TRBD1. The J segment lost 10 bases and the V segment lost 1 base, leaving 4 bases of the junction unmatched. This CDR3 is built from 13 residues. CDR1 and CDR2 from the germline V gene are SGHNT and YENEEA. The CDR3 DNA reads TGTGCCAGCAGCTTAGTAGGGGGACAGATTCAGTACTTC. It yields the protein CASSLVGGQIQYF.

The chain employs TRBV28 and TRBJ1-1; 10 bases line up with TRBD1. This CDR3 has 14 amino acids. Germline V gene lookup returns CDR1 MDHEN and CDR2 SYDVKM. The V segment lost 5 bases and the J segment 4 bases; nucleotides outside the gene matches: 4. Written as DNA, the CDR3 is TGTGCCAGCAGTGGCAGGACAGGGGGCACTGAAGCTTTCTTT. This codes for CASSGRTGGTEAFF.